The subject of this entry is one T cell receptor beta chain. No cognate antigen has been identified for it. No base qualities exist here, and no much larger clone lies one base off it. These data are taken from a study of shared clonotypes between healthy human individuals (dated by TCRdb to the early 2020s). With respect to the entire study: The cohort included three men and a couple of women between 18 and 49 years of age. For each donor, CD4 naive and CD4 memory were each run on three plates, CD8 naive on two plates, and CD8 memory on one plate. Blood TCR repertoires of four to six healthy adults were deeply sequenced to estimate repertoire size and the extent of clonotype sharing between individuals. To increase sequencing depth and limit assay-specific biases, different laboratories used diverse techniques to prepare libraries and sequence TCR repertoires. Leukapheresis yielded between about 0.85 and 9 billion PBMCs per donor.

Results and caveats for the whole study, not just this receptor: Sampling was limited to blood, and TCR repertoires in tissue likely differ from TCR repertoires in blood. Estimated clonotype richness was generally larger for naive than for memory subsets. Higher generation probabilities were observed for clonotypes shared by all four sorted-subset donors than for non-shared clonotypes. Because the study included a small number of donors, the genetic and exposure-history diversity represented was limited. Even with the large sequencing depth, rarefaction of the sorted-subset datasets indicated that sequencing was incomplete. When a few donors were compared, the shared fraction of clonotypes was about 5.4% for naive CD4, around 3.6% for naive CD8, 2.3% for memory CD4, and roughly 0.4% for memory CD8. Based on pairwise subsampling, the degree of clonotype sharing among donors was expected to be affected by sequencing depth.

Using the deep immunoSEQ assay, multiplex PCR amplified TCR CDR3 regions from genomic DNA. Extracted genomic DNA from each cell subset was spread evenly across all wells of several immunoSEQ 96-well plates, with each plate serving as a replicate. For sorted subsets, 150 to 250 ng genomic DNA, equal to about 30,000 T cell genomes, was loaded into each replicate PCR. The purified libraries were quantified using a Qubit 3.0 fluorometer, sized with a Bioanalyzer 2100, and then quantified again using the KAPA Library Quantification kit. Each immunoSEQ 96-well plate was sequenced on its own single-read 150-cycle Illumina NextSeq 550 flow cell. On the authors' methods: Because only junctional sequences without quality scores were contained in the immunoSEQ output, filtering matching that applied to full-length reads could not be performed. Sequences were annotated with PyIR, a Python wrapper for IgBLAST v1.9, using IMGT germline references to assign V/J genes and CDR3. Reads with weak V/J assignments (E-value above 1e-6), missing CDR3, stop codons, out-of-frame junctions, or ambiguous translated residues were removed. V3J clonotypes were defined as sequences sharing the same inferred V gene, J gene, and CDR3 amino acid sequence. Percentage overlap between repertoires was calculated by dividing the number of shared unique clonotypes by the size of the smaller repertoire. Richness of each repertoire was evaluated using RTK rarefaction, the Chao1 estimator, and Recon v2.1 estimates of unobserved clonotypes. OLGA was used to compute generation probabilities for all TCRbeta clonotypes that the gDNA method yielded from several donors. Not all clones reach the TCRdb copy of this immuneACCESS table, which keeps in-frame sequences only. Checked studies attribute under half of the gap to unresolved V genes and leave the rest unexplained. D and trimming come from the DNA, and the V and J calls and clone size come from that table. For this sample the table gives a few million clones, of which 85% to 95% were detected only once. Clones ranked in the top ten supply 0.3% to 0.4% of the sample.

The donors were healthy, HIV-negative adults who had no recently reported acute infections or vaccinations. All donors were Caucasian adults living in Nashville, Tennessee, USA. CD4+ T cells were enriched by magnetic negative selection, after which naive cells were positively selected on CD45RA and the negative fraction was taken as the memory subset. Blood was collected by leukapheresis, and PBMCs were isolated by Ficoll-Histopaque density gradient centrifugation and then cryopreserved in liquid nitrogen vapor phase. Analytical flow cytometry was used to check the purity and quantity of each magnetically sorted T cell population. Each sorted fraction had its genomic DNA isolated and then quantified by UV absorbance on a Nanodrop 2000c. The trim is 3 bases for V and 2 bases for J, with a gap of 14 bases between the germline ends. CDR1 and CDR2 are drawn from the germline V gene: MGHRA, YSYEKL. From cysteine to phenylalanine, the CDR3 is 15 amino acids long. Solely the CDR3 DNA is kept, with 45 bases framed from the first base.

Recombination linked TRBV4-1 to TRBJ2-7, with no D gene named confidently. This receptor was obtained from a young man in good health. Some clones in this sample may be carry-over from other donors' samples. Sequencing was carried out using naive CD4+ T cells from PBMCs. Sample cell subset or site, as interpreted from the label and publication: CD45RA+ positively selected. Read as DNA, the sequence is TGCGCCAGCAGCCATGGAAGGACCCTTCCCTACGAGCAGTACTTC. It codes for CASSHGRTLPYEQYF.